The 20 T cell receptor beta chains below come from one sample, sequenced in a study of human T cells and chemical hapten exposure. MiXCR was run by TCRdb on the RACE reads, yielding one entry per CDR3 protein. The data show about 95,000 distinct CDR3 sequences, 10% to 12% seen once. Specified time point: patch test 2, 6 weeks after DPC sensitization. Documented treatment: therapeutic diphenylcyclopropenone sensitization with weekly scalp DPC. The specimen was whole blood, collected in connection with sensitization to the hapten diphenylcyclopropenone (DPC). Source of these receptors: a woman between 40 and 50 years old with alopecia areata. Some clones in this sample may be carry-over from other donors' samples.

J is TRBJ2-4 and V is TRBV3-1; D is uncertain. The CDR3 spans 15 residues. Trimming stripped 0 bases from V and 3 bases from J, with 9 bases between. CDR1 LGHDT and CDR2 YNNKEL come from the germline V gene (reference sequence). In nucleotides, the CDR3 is TGTGCCAGCAGCCAAGAGGGCGGAATCAAAAACATTCAGTACTTC. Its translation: CASSQEGGIKNIQYF.

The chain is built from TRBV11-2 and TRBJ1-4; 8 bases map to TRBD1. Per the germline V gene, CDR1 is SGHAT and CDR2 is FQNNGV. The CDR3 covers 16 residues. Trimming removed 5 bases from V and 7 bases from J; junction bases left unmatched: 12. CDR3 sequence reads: CASSPMVRGPGEKLFF. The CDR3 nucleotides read TGTGCCAGCAGCCCAATGGTCAGGGGGCCCGGTGAAAAACTGTTTTTT.

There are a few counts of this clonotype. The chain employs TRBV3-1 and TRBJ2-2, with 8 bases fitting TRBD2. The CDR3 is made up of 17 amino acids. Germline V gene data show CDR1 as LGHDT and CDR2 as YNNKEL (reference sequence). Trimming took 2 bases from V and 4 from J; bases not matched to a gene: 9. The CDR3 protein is CASSQLPGTRGTGELFF. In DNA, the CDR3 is TGTGCCAGCAGCCAACTCCCCGGGACTAGGGGCACCGGGGAGCTGTTTTTT.

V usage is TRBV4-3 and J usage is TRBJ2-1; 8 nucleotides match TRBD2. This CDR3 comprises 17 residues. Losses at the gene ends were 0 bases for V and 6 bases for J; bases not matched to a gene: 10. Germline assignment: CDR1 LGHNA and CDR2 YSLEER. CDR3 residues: CASSQDEGLGVINEQFF. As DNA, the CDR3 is TGCGCCAGCAGCCAAGATGAGGGACTAGGAGTAATCAATGAGCAGTTCTTC.

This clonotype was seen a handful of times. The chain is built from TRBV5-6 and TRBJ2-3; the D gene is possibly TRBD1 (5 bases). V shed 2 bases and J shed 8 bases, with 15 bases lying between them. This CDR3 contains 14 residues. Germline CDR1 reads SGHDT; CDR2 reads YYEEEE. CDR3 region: CASSLRGRSGTQYF. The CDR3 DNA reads TGTGCCAGCAGCTTAAGGGGAAGATCCGGTACGCAGTATTTT.

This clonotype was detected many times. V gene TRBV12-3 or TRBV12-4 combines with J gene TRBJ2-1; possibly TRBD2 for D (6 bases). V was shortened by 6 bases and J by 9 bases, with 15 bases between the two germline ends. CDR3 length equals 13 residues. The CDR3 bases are TGTGCCAGCAGCCCCGTCATGGGGGGTGAGCAGTTCTTC. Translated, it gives CASSPVMGGEQFF.

Here the CDR3 DNA reads TGTGCCAGCAGTCGAAACACCATATATTTT. This translates into CASSRNTIYF. The rearrangement joins TRBV6-6 to TRBJ1-3, with unresolved D. The CDR3 has 10 residues. Between the trimmed V and J ends, which lost 5 bases and 5 bases, there was a span of 1 base. The germline gives CDR1 MNHNY, CDR2 SVGAGI (reference sequence).

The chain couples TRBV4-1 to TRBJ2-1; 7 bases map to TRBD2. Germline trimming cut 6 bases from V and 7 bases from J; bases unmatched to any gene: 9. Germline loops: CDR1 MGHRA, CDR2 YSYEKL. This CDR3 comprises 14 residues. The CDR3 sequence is CASSTSLALNEQFF. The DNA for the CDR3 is TGCGCCAGCAGTACCTCACTAGCGCTAAATGAGCAGTTCTTC.

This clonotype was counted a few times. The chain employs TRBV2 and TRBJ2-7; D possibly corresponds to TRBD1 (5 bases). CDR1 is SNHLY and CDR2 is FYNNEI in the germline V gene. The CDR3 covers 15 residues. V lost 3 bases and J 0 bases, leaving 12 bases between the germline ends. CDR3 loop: CASSDKGRTSYEQYF. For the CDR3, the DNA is TGTGCCAGCAGTGATAAGGGGCGGACCTCCTACGAGCAGTACTTC.

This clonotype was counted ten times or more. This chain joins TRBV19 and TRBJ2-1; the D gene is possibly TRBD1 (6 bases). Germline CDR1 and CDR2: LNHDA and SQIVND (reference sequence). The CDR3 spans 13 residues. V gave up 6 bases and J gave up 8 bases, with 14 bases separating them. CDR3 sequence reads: CASSLTRGDEQFF. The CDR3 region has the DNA TGTGCCAGTAGCCTCACCAGGGGCGATGAGCAGTTCTTC.

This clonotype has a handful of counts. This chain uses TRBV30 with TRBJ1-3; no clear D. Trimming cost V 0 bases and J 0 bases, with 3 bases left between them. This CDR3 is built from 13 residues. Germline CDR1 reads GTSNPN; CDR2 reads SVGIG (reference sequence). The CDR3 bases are TGTGCCTGGAGTGTCTACTCTGGAAACACCATATATTTT. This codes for CAWSVYSGNTIYF.

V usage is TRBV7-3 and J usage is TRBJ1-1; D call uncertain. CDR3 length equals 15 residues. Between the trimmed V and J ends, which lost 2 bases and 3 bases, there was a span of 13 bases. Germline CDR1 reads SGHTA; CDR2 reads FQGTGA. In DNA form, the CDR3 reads TGTGCCAGCAGCTTAGAATTATCAAGGGACACTGAAGCTTTCTTT. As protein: CASSLELSRDTEAFF.

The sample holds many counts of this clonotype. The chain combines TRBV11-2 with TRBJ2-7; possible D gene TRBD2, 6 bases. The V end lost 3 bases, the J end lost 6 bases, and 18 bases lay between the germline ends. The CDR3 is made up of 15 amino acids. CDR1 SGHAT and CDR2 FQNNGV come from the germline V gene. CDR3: CASSFRPGDWAEQYF. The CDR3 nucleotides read TGTGCCAGCAGCTTTCGCCCTGGGGACTGGGCCGAGCAGTACTTC.

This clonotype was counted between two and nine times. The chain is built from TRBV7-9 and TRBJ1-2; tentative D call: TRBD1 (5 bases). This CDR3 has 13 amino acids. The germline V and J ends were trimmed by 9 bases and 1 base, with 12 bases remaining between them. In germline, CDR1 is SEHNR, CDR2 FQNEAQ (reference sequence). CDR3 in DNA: TGTGCCAGTTCGGGGGGACTTAACTATGGCTACACCTTC. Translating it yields CASSGGLNYGYTF.

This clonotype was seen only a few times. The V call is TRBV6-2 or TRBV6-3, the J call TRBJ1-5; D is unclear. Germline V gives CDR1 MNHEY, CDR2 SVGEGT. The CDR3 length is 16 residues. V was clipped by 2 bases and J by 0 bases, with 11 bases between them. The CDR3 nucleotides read TGTGCCAGCAGTTACCTTTTGGAAGATAGCAATCAGCCCCAGCATTTT. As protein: CASSYLLEDSNQPQHF.

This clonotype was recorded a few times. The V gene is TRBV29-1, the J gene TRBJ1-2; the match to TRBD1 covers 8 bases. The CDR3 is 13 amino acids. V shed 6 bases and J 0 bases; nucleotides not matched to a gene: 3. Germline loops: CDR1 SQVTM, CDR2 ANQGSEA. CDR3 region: CSVADRANYGYTF. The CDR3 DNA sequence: TGCAGCGTCGCGGACAGGGCTAACTATGGCTACACCTTC. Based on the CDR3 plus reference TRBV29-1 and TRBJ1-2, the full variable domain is SAVISQKPSRDICQRGTSLTIQCQVDSQVTMMFWYRQQPGQSLTLIATANQGSEATYESGFVIDKFPISRPNLTFSTLTVSNMSPEDSSIYLCSVADRANYGYTFGSGTRLTVV.

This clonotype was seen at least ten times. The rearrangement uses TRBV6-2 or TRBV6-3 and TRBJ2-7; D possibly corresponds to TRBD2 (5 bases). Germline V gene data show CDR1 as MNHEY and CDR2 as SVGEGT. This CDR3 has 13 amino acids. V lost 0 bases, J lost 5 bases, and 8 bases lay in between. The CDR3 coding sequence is TGTGCCAGCAGTTACTCGGAGGCCCACGAGCAGTACTTC. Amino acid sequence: CASSYSEAHEQYF.

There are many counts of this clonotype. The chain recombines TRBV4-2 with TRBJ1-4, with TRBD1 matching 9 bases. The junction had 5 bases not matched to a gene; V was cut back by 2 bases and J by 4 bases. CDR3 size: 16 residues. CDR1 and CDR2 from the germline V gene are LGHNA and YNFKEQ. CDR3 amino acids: CASSQRAGQGNEKLFF. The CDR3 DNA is TGTGCCAGCAGCCAACGGGCGGGACAGGGTAATGAAAAACTGTTTTTT.

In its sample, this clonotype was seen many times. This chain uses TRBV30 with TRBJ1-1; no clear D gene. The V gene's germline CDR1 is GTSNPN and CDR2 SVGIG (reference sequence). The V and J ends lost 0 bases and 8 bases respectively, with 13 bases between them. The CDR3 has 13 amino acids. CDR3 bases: TGTGCCTGGAGTGTGTCCGGACGGTTGGAAGCTTTCTTT. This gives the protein CAWSVSGRLEAFF.

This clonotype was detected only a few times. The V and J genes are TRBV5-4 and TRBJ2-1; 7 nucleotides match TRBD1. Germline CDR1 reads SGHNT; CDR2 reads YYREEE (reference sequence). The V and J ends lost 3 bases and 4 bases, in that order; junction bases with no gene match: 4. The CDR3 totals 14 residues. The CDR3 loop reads CASSSPGQYNEQFF. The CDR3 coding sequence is TGTGCCAGCAGCTCTCCGGGACAGTACAATGAGCAGTTCTTC.